The clone carrying this T cell receptor beta chain was counted a few times. Its target is unknown. The time point: week 11, during vaccination. In the vaccine, a single dose held 300 ug of the mutant IDH1 20-mer peptide, along with topical imiquimod. The data were taken from a study of a mutant IDH1 vaccine in newly diagnosed glioma. Across the study: Patients were started on vaccination 4-6 weeks after radiotherapy alone, or with temozolomide cycles.

Repertoires were generated with immunoSEQ multiplex PCR, while TCRdb's copy carries only in-frame clones and drops some. This sample has about 120,000 clones; just under 80% occur once, and the top ten carry 4.5% to 5.5%. Trimming took 6 bases from V and 4 from J, leaving 13 bases between them. This CDR3 contains 15 residues. The germline V gene has CDR1 SGHAT and CDR2 FQNNGV. The sequence came from a man aged 35 to 55 with glioma. Sequencing used PBMCs, obtained from a glioma patient whose treatment included an IDH1 peptide vaccine. The V gene is TRBV11-2, the J gene TRBJ1-6; D remains ambiguous. This CDR3 is CASRSVRHYNSPLHF. The CDR3 DNA follows: TGTGCCAGCAGATCCGTCAGGCATTATAATTCACCCCTCCACTTT.